This note documents a single T cell receptor beta chain sequence. This sample is part of a study of blood T cell repertoires in COVID-19. Study-wide context: Acute and convalescent COVID-19 samples came from the United States, Italy and Spain. T cells, B-cell-depleted T cells, or PBMCs provided the cDNA or gDNA that served as material.

Germline-derived CDR1 and CDR2 are LGHNA and YNFKEQ. This CDR3 contains 15 residues. The V gene lost 7 bases and the J gene lost 0 bases, with 16 bases spanning the gap. In the authors' methods: Using reference gene primer amplification, nucleated cell counts were estimated. Sequencing used immunoSEQ multiplex PCR; TCRdb keeps in-frame clones, though not all of them. D and trimming were read from the DNA, whereas the V and J calls and clone size are those reported in that table. The data hold tens of thousands of clones, with over 70% observed a single time. The rearrangement links TRBV4-2 to TRBJ2-7; D is unresolved. The sample taken for sequencing was peripheral blood. The source is a man aged 50 or older with active COVID-19. CDR3 region: CASKGELANSYEQYF. In nucleotides, the CDR3 is TGTGCCAGCAAAGGAGAGCTCGCGAACTCCTACGAGCAGTACTTC.